This TCR beta chain was identified during a study of CD8+ T cells in alopecia areata. Extracted RNA was reverse transcribed, and the resulting cDNA served as sequencing template. Clones were sequenced by immunoSEQ multiplex PCR, and TCRdb holds only the in-frame ones, with some missing. The table has under 300,000 clones, about 68% seen once. V was clipped by 4 bases and J by 1 base; unmatched bases: 6. The length of the CDR3 is 16 residues. Germline-derived CDR1 and CDR2 are MNHEY and SVGAGI. The rearrangement links TRBV6-5 to TRBJ2-1; 8 nucleotides match TRBD1. The starting material was CD4+ T cells sorted from blood, obtained at week 0. The sequence derives from a human donor with alopecia areata. CDR3 DNA sequence: TGTGCCAGCAGTTCCAACAGGGGGGTGTCCTACAATGAGCAGTTCTTC. This translates into CASSSNRGVSYNEQFF.